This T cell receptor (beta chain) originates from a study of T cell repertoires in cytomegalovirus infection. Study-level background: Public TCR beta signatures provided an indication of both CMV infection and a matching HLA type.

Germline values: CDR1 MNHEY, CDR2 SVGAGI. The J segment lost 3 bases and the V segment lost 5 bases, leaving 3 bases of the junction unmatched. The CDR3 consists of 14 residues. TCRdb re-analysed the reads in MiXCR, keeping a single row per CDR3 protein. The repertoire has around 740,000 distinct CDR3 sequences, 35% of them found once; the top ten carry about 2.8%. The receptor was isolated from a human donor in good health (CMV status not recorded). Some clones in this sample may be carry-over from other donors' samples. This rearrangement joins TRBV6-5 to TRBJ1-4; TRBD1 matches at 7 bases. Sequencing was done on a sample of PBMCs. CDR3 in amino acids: CASSQTGSNEKLFF. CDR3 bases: TGTGCCAGCAGTCAGACAGGGTCTAATGAAAAACTGTTTTTT.